This T cell receptor beta chain derives from a study of neurological immune-mediated disorders. Points from the study as a whole: Across subjects, expanded clones had no CDR3 amino acid sequences in common, pointing to private repertoires in all groups.

Time point here: longitudinal time-point 3. V lost 7 bases to trimming and J lost 3 bases, with 17 bases between them. This CDR3 is built from 15 residues. Turning to this clonotype: As yet, its antigen is unknown.

Template-switch 5'RACE cDNA synthesis added a 10-nucleotide unique molecular identifier. TCRdb re-called the 5' RACE reads through MiXCR, storing one row per CDR3 protein. The data hold fewer than 110,000 distinct CDR3 sequences, with about 10% observed a single time. The chain carries TRBV12-3 or TRBV12-4 and TRBJ2-3, with D tentatively TRBD2 (6 bases). This clonotype was sampled from a female donor with HTLV-1-associated myelopathy (HAM/TSP). The sample taken for sequencing was PBMCs. CDR3 in amino acids: CASTAGLLGTDTQYF. DNA of the CDR3: TGTGCCAGCACCGCGGGATTATTGGGAACAGATACGCAGTATTTT.